This T cell receptor (beta chain) is from a study of shared clonotypes between healthy human individuals (dated by TCRdb to the early 2020s). Regarding the complete study: Three men and two women, aged 18 to 49 years, made up the cohort. Leukapheresis yielded between about 0.94 and 10 billion PBMCs per donor. For each donor, CD4 naive and CD4 memory were each given three plates, CD8 naive was given two plates, and CD8 memory was given one plate. To estimate repertoire size and how much clonotypes are shared between individuals, the study performed deep sequencing of blood TCR repertoires from about 5 healthy adults. Different laboratories and diverse techniques were used to prepare libraries and sequence TCR repertoires, to increase sequencing depth and limit assay-specific biases.

Using the deep immunoSEQ assay, TCR CDR3 regions were amplified from genomic DNA by multiplex PCR. Extracted genomic DNA from each cell subset was distributed evenly across all wells of several immunoSEQ 96-well plates, and each plate was treated as a replicate. For sorted subsets, around 200 ng genomic DNA, equal to 25,000 to 35,000 T cell genomes, was loaded into each replicate PCR. The purified libraries were quantified using a Qubit 3.0 fluorometer, sized with a Bioanalyzer 2100, and then quantified again using the KAPA Library Quantification kit. A separate single-read 150-cycle Illumina NextSeq 550 flow cell was used to sequence each immunoSEQ 96-well plate. In the paper's pipeline: Because the immunoSEQ output included only junctional sequences and no quality scores, the filtering could not be the same as the filtering used for full-length reads. Sequences were annotated with PyIR, a Python wrapper for IgBLAST v1.9, and V/J genes and CDR3 were assigned using IMGT germline references. Reads with weak V/J assignments (E-value above 1e-6), missing CDR3, stop codons, out-of-frame junctions, or ambiguous translated residues were removed. A V3J clonotype was defined by an identical inferred V gene, J gene, and CDR3 amino acid sequence. To compute the percentage overlap between repertoires, the number of shared unique clonotypes was divided by the size of the smaller repertoire. Three approaches were used to assess repertoire richness: RTK rarefaction, the Chao1 estimator, and Recon v2.1 estimates of unobserved clonotypes. For all TCRbeta clonotypes obtained by the gDNA method from several donors, generation probabilities were computed with OLGA. TCRdb provides this immuneACCESS table in a form limited to in-frame rearrangements. Some clones are lacking; in checked studies, under half of them reflect an unresolved V gene, and why the rest are absent is not known. Clonal size and the V and J genes are those of that table, whereas D and trimming came from the DNA. Within this sample are around 1.4 million clones, with about 98.5% of them counted one time only. The ten largest clones represent about 0.4% of the sample.

Donors were healthy HIV-negative adults with no recently reported acute infections or vaccinations. Every donor was a Caucasian adult living in Nashville, Tennessee, USA. CD4+ T cells were enriched by magnetic negative selection; naive cells were then positively selected on CD45RA, and the negative fraction formed the memory subset. Blood was obtained by leukapheresis, after which PBMCs were separated by Ficoll-Histopaque density gradient centrifugation and cryopreserved in liquid nitrogen vapor phase. Analytical flow cytometry was used to check the purity and quantity of each magnetically sorted T cell population. From each sorted fraction, genomic DNA was isolated and quantified by UV absorbance on a Nanodrop 2000c. Study-level results and caveats: Sampling was restricted to blood, and TCR repertoires in tissues likely differ from the TCR repertoires found in blood. Larger estimated clonotype richness was generally found for naive subsets than for memory subsets. Even with the large sequencing depth, rarefaction of the sorted-subset datasets indicated that sequencing was incomplete. Pairwise subsampling led to the expectation that sequencing depth would affect the degree of clonotype sharing among donors. Compared with non-shared clonotypes, clonotypes shared by all four sorted-subset donors had higher generation probabilities. Because the study included a small number of donors, the genetic and exposure-history diversity represented was limited. Sharing across four donors was observed for approximately 4.6% of naive CD4, 3.5% of naive CD8, 2% to 2.5% of memory CD4, and over 0.3% of memory CD8 clonotypes.

This clone was recorded only once. No cognate antigen has been identified for it. Within one base of it there is no much larger clone, and no base qualities were kept. CDR1 and CDR2 were assigned from the germline V gene as SNHLY and FYNNEI. From cysteine to phenylalanine, the CDR3 is 14 amino acids long. The read is trimmed to its CDR3 DNA, 42 bases read in frame from base 1. Cut back by 4 bases and 5 bases, the V and J ends lie 14 bases apart. The rearranged segments are TRBV2 and TRBJ1-2, with the D gene too uncertain to name. Sequencing was performed on naive CD4+ T cells sorted from blood. This specimen's cell subset or site label, interpreted: CD45RA+ positively selected. This clonotype originated in a man aged 25 to 45 in good health. CDR3 protein: CASSGRSADYGYTF. The bases are TGTGCCAGCAGTGGGAGGAGCGCGGATTATGGCTACACCTTC.